This T cell receptor beta chain originates from a study of T cell changes during pregnancy in multiple sclerosis. Measured with immunoSEQ multiplex PCR; TCRdb has only the in-frame clones, and not every one. The sample has over 55,000 clones; around 92% are singletons. The germline CDR1 and CDR2 sequences are SGDLS and YYNGEE. This CDR3 comprises 16 residues. V trimming: 7 bases; J trimming: 4 bases; junction bases outside the gene matches: 8. The chain has TRBV9 and TRBJ2-1, with 13 positions matching TRBD2. This sequence was found in a female donor in good health, enrolled as a control in a pregnancy study. Specimen: CD8+ T cells from peripheral blood mononuclear cells, collected in the third trimester of pregnancy. The CDR3 region is CASGGLAGVPYNEQFF. CDR3 sequence (DNA): TGTGCCAGCGGCGGACTAGCGGGGGTTCCATACAATGAGCAGTTCTTC.